The next 14 T cell receptor beta chains were all read from a single sample in a study of cytomegalovirus exposure and HLA in healthy donors. This PCR relied on a set of 60 Vbeta primers and 13 Jbeta primers. The method was immunoSEQ multiplex PCR; TCRdb's version includes in-frame clones alone and lacks a portion of them. In the table there are around 160,000 clones, approximately 75% of which are singletons. Sequencing was carried out using PBMCs. The receptors stem from a man in his fifties or sixties in good health and CMV-seropositive.

This clone was counted a few times. The chain has TRBV6-1 and TRBJ1-1; D is perhaps TRBD1 (5 bases). The CDR3 spans 14 residues. Germline values: CDR1 MNHNS, CDR2 SASEGT. V was trimmed by 6 bases and J by 0 bases, leaving 11 bases between them. The CDR3 nucleotides are TGTGCCAGCAGGGTTGGGACTTTGAACACTGAAGCTTTCTTT. Its protein product is CASRVGTLNTEAFF.

This clone showed up just a few times. The chain recombines TRBV11-2 with TRBJ2-3; D possibly corresponds to TRBD2 (6 bases). CDR1 and CDR2 from the germline V gene are SGHAT and FQNNGV. This CDR3 comprises 13 residues. Deletions cut 5 bases from V and 5 bases from J, with 11 bases between. The CDR3 is CASSRLRGDTQYF. In DNA, the CDR3 is TGTGCCAGCAGCCGCTTGCGGGGAGATACGCAGTATTTT.

This clone was picked up a small number of times. This chain joins TRBV5-6 and TRBJ1-1; D gene uncertain. This CDR3 has 14 residues. The V end lost 0 bases, the J end lost 1 base, and 7 bases lay between the germline ends. Per the germline V gene, CDR1 is SGHDT and CDR2 is YYEEEE. CDR3 nucleotides: TGTGCCAGCAGCTTGGGGCCGGGGAACACTGAAGCTTTCTTT. Its translation: CASSLGPGNTEAFF.

This clone was detected a few times. The chain recombines TRBV19 with TRBJ1-1, with TRBD1 as a possible D gene (6 bases). There are 15 residues in the CDR3. CDR1 LNHDA and CDR2 SQIVND come from the germline V gene (reference sequence). Trimming shortened V by 4 bases and J by 4 bases, and 16 bases separated the two germline ends. The CDR3 loop is CASSNRKQGSTEAFF. The CDR3 nucleotides are TGTGCCAGTAGTAATAGGAAACAGGGATCCACTGAAGCTTTCTTT. Using reference TRBV19 and TRBJ1-1 for the parts outside the CDR3, the full variable domain is DGGITQSPKYLFRKEGQNVTLSCEQNLNHDAMYWYRQDPGQGLRLIYYSQIVNDFQKGDIAEGYSVSREKKESFPLTVTSAQKNPTAFYLCASSNRKQGSTEAFFGQGTRLTVV.

CDR3 sequence reads: CASSPPGQGSHGYTF. CDR3 nucleotides: TGCGCCAGCAGCCCGCCGGGACAGGGGAGTCATGGCTACACCTTC. This chain connects TRBV4-1 to TRBJ1-2, with 10 bases that match TRBD1. V shed 4 bases, J shed 6 bases, and the junction held 8 bases outside the gene matches. Germline-derived CDR1 and CDR2 are MGHRA and YSYEKL. This CDR3 is built from 15 residues.

This clone turned up a few times. J is TRBJ2-3 and V is TRBV18; TRBD2 agrees at 9 bases. The CDR3 contains 15 residues. Germline loops: CDR1 KGHSH, CDR2 LQKENI. V dropped 6 bases and J dropped 2; count of bases not matched to a gene: 6. CDR3 sequence (DNA): TGTGCCAGCTCCCGTACTAGCGGGTACACAGATACGCAGTATTTT. This translates into CASSRTSGYTDTQYF.

The chain employs TRBV18 and TRBJ1-5; TRBD1 might be the D (6 bases). Germline assignment: CDR1 KGHSH and CDR2 LQKENI. This CDR3 contains 15 residues. The V gene lost 2 bases and the J gene lost 0 bases, with 8 bases spanning the gap. CDR3 loop: CASSPRGNSNQPQHF. The CDR3 bases are TGTGCCAGCTCACCAAGGGGGAATAGCAATCAGCCCCAGCATTTT.

This chain connects TRBV30 to TRBJ2-7; 8 bases are shared with TRBD1. Trimming removed 2 bases from V and 3 bases from J; junction bases left unmatched: 6. Germline CDR1 is GTSNPN and CDR2 is SVGIG (reference sequence). The CDR3 length is 14 residues. The CDR3 DNA sequence: TGTGCCTGGAGTACCGGGACAGGAAGCTACGAGCAGTACTTC. Protein sequence: CAWSTGTGSYEQYF.

This chain uses TRBV19 with TRBJ2-6; 9 nucleotides line up with TRBD1. Germline V gene sequence: CDR1 LNHDA, CDR2 SQIVND (reference sequence). V shed 6 bases, J shed 0 bases, and the junction held 18 bases outside the gene matches. The CDR3 consists of 21 residues. CDR3 in amino acids: CASSIRGTGTGSISGANVLTF. DNA for the CDR3: TGTGCCAGTAGCATAAGGGGGACCGGGACAGGGAGCATCTCTGGGGCCAACGTCCTGACTTTC.

The chain employs TRBV19 and TRBJ2-1; tentative D call: TRBD2 (5 bases). CDR3 length equals 15 residues. With 4 bases removed from V and 10 bases from J, the gap between germline ends came to 20 bases. The germline V gene encodes CDR1 LNHDA and CDR2 SQIVND (reference sequence). In DNA, the CDR3 is TGTGCCAGTAGTACTCCCCCGTTGTCCGGGAACGAGCAGTTCTTC. Protein: CASSTPPLSGNEQFF.

V is TRBV7-9 and J is TRBJ2-5; maybe TRBD1 (5 bases). CDR1 and CDR2 (germline): SEHNR, FQNEAQ (reference sequence). The CDR3 spans 15 residues. V was cut by 5 bases and J by 5 bases, with 18 bases left in between. As DNA, the CDR3 is TGTGCCAGCAGCCCCTTTTCTTCAGGGCGGGAGACCCAGTACTTC. It encodes CASSPFSSGRETQYF.

The rearrangement uses TRBV9 and TRBJ1-6; the D gene is possibly TRBD1 (5 bases). Trimming cost V 3 bases and J 5 bases, with 24 bases left between them. Germline V gene data show CDR1 as SGDLS and CDR2 as YYNGEE. CDR3 size: 19 residues. CDR3 sequence (DNA): TGTGCCAGCAGCGAGAGGCATACAGGTTTAATCCCTCATAATTCACCCCTCCACTTT. This codes for CASSERHTGLIPHNSPLHF.

V gene TRBV18 combines with J gene TRBJ1-2; D unresolved. V was clipped by 6 bases and J by 1 base, with 18 bases between them. CDR3 length: 16 residues. The germline V gene has CDR1 KGHSH and CDR2 LQKENI. CDR3 in amino acids: CASSYGLPYDNYGYTF. The CDR3 DNA follows: TGTGCCAGCTCCTATGGGCTACCATACGATAACTATGGCTACACCTTC.

The V gene is TRBV6-1, the J gene TRBJ2-6; no definite D call. The germline V gene encodes CDR1 MNHNS and CDR2 SASEGT. The CDR3 extends over 14 amino acids. The V end lost 10 bases, the J end lost 3 bases, and 13 bases lay between the germline ends. The CDR3 here is CATPPISGANVLTF. CDR3 bases: TGTGCCACCCCCCCCATCAGTGGGGCCAACGTCCTGACTTTC.